The 22 T cell receptor beta chains below all came from one sample that was sequenced in a study of cytomegalovirus exposure and HLA in healthy donors. The PCR used 60 Vbeta and 13 Jbeta primers. Using immunoSEQ multiplex PCR, the repertoire was profiled, and TCRdb retains in-frame clones only, with some absent. The table shows approximately 82,000 clones, with around 76% occurring only once. Sequencing input: PBMCs. The source of these receptors is a woman in her 50s in good health and CMV-seropositive.

This clone showed up just once. The chain joins TRBV11-2 to TRBJ2-1, with no clear D. This CDR3 comprises 13 residues. From germline, CDR1 is SGHAT and CDR2 FQNNGV. V lost 1 base and J lost 6, with 7 bases in between. CDR3 bases: TGTGCCAGCAGCTTAGCCACTACCAATGAGCAGTTCTTC. Its translation: CASSLATTNEQFF.

The DNA of the CDR3 is TGTGCCAGCTCACCCCTTGGCAGGGAGGCGCAGCCCCAGCATTTT. It translates to CASSPLGREAQPQHF. The chain has TRBV18 and TRBJ1-5; possibly TRBD1 for D (5 bases). Germline values: CDR1 KGHSH, CDR2 LQKENI. This CDR3 comprises 15 residues. Trimming shortened V by 3 bases and J by 7 bases, and 16 bases separated the two germline ends.

The V and J genes are TRBV5-1 and TRBJ2-3, with 7 bases that match TRBD2. This CDR3 contains 15 residues. CDR1 and CDR2 (germline): SGHRS, YFSETQ. With 0 bases clipped from V and 5 bases from J, the junction kept 6 bases outside the gene matches. CDR3 in DNA: TGCGCCAGCAGCTTGGCCGGCAGGGAGGGAGATACGCAGTATTTT. Amino acid sequence: CASSLAGREGDTQYF.

The CDR3 DNA is TGCGCCAGCAGCCAAGAATACGGACAGGGGGCTTACCAGCCCCAGCATTTT. This translates into CASSQEYGQGAYQPQHF. This sequence joins TRBV4-1 and TRBJ1-5; 11 bases are a match to TRBD1. There are 17 residues in the CDR3. Germline loops: CDR1 MGHRA, CDR2 YSYEKL. Trimming took 0 bases from V and 7 from J; bases not matched to a gene: 8.

This clone showed up just once. V is TRBV5-4 and J is TRBJ2-5, with 13 nucleotides matching TRBD2. The CDR3 totals 18 residues. Trimming removed 2 bases from V and 5 bases from J; junction bases left unmatched: 12. Germline V gives CDR1 SGHNT, CDR2 YYREEE (reference sequence). The CDR3 coding sequence is TGTGCCAGCAGCTTCTTGAGGACTAGCGGGAGATCAGGGGAGACCCAGTACTTC. This encodes CASSFLRTSGRSGETQYF.

This clone is a singleton in its sample. This rearrangement joins TRBV5-4 to TRBJ2-5, with TRBD2 as a possible D gene (6 bases). V lost 4 bases and J lost 3, with 13 bases in between. The CDR3 sequence is 14 residues long. Germline loops: CDR1 SGHNT, CDR2 YYREEE (reference sequence). The CDR3 DNA reads TGTGCCAGCAGCAGGAGGGGCGGGGAAGAGACCCAGTACTTC. Its translation is CASSRRGGEETQYF.

The chain combines TRBV5-4 with TRBJ2-7; 13 bases line up with TRBD2. The V and J ends lost 3 bases and 3 bases, in that order; junction bases with no gene match: 6. The CDR3 runs to 16 residues. Germline V gene data show CDR1 as SGHNT and CDR2 as YYREEE (reference sequence). The CDR3 bases are TGTGCCAGCAGCTCAAGGACTAGCGGGAGTATCTACGAGCAGTACTTC. Translation: CASSSRTSGSIYEQYF.

The chain uses TRBV29-1 and TRBJ2-7; 7 nucleotides agree with TRBD2. V trimming: 4 bases; J trimming: 6 bases; junction bases outside the gene matches: 6. The germline V gene has CDR1 SQVTM and CDR2 ANQGSEA. The CDR3 is 12 amino acids. CDR3 sequence: CSVGLAVSEQYF. CDR3 coding DNA: TGCAGCGTTGGGCTAGCGGTCTCCGAGCAGTACTTC.

The CDR3 here is CASSVSTGLAGYEQYF. CDR3 DNA sequence: TGTGCCAGCAGCGTATCTACCGGACTAGCGGGGTACGAGCAGTACTTC. V and J are TRBV9 and TRBJ2-7; 12 positions match TRBD2. This CDR3 has 16 amino acids. The germline CDR1 and CDR2 sequences are SGDLS and YYNGEE. V was clipped by 1 base and J by 4 bases; unmatched bases: 6.

The chain uses TRBV10-2 and TRBJ2-7, with 7 bases identical to TRBD2. Per the germline V gene, CDR1 is WSHSY and CDR2 is SAAADI. The CDR3 covers 13 residues. After removal of 5 bases from V and 5 bases from J, the junction contained 6 bases not matched to a gene. CDR3 nucleotide sequence: TGCGCCAGCAGTACTAGCGTAATCCACGAGCAGTACTTC. Translating it yields CASSTSVIHEQYF.

In its sample, this clone was seen a few times. This chain joins TRBV29-1 and TRBJ2-7, with D perhaps matching TRBD2 (7 bases). Trimming removed 4 bases at V and 3 bases at J, with 13 bases between. Germline V lookup: CDR1 SQVTM, CDR2 ANQGSEA. This CDR3 region has 13 residues. In nucleotides, the CDR3 is TGCAGCGTTGGTACAGGGAGGGGCTACGAGCAGTACTTC. It is translated as CSVGTGRGYEQYF.

V and J are TRBV7-9 and TRBJ2-7, with a weak D call TRBD2 (7 bases). CDR1 SEHNR and CDR2 FQNEAQ come from the germline V gene (reference sequence). V lost 11 bases and J 6 bases, leaving 14 bases between the germline ends. This CDR3 is built from 11 residues. The CDR3 loop reads CAERRGPEQYF. The CDR3 DNA reads TGTGCCGAGCGGCGGGGGCCCGAGCAGTACTTC.

This clone has only a few counts. The chain links TRBV18 to TRBJ2-1; 7 nucleotides match TRBD2. Germline CDR1 and CDR2: KGHSH and LQKENI. V shed 2 bases, J shed 4 bases, and the junction held 2 bases outside the gene matches. This CDR3 has 14 amino acids. Written as DNA, the CDR3 is TGTGCCAGCTCACCAACTAGCGAATACAATGAGCAGTTCTTC. It is translated as CASSPTSEYNEQFF.

This chain uses TRBV4-2 with TRBJ2-3; TRBD1 aligns across 10 bases. V was pared by 2 bases and J by 6 bases, with 5 bases of the junction left unmatched. The CDR3 length is 15 residues. In germline, CDR1 is LGHNA, CDR2 YNFKEQ. CDR3 sequence: CASSQPGTGADTQYF. The CDR3 DNA reads TGTGCCAGCAGCCAACCCGGGACAGGGGCGGATACGCAGTATTTT.

This clone was seen only once. The chain uses TRBV5-1 and TRBJ2-7, with 11 bases fitting TRBD2. This CDR3 spans 15 amino acids. V shed 2 bases, J shed 5 bases, and the junction held 6 bases outside the gene matches. Germline V gene lookup returns CDR1 SGHRS and CDR2 YFSETQ. CDR3 in DNA: TGCGCCAGCAGCTTAGTACTAGCGGGAGTGGACGAGCAGTACTTC. Translated: CASSLVLAGVDEQYF.

The genes are TRBV5-4 and TRBJ1-3; D perhaps matches TRBD1 (5 bases). The germline V gene encodes CDR1 SGHNT and CDR2 YYREEE (reference sequence). V was clipped by 3 bases and J by 2 bases, with 12 bases between them. The CDR3 sequence is 15 residues long. The CDR3 loop is CASSSQGLTGNTIYF. CDR3 bases: TGTGCCAGCAGCTCTCAGGGTTTAACTGGAAACACCATATATTTT.

The chain carries TRBV7-3 and TRBJ2-7, with 7 positions matching TRBD1. After removal of 5 bases from V and 2 bases from J, the junction contained 6 bases not matched to a gene. The CDR3 sequence is 14 residues long. Germline-derived CDR1 and CDR2 are SGHTA and FQGTGA. CDR3 in DNA: TGTGCCAGCAGCAAAGACAGGGAAACCTACGAGCAGTACTTC. This sequence encodes CASSKDRETYEQYF.

The V and J genes are TRBV19 and TRBJ2-7; 9 nucleotides agree with TRBD2. This CDR3 is built from 14 residues. Per germline, CDR1 LNHDA and CDR2 SQIVND (reference sequence). Germline trimming cut 6 bases from V and 6 bases from J; bases unmatched to any gene: 9. CDR3 sequence (DNA): TGTGCCAGTAGACAGGATAGCGGGAGCCCCGAGCAGTACTTC. This codes for CASRQDSGSPEQYF. Looking up the rest from reference TRBV19 and TRBJ2-7 gives the full variable domain: DGGITQSPKYLFRKEGQNVTLSCEQNLNHDAMYWYRQDPGQGLRLIYYSQIVNDFQKGDIAEGYSVSREKKESFPLTVTSAQKNPTAFYLCASRQDSGSPEQYFGPGTRLTVT.

The chain links TRBV25-1 to TRBJ1-2, with a possible D match to TRBD1 (6 bases). Germline values: CDR1 MGHDK, CDR2 SYGVNS. V was clipped by 2 bases and J by 8 bases, with 15 bases between them. The CDR3 has 14 residues. The CDR3 region is CASSELQGVEGYTF. The CDR3 nucleotides are TGTGCCAGCAGTGAACTACAGGGAGTGGAGGGCTACACCTTC.

The table lists this clone with a few counts. The chain couples TRBV7-6 to TRBJ2-1; D unclear. The CDR3 contains 14 residues. Germline loops: CDR1 SGHVS, CDR2 FNYEAQ. The V gene lost 1 base and the J gene lost 1 base, with 5 bases spanning the gap. CDR3 DNA sequence: TGTGCCAGCAGCTTAGGTCAGTCCTACAATGAGCAGTTCTTC. Its translation: CASSLGQSYNEQFF. The full variable domain, with the rest looked up from reference TRBV7-6 and TRBJ2-1, is GAGVSQSPRYKVTKRGQDVALRCDPISGHVSLYWYRQALGQGPEFLTYFNYEAQQDKSGLPNDRFSAERPEGSISTLTIQRTEQRDSAMYRCASSLGQSYNEQFFGPGTRLTVL.

This clone came up a few times. This CDR3 reads CASSYSPGYYGYTF. The CDR3 bases are TGTGCCAGCAGTTATTCCCCAGGGTACTATGGCTACACCTTC. The rearrangement joins TRBV6-5 to TRBJ1-2; possible D gene TRBD1, 5 bases. Germline V gene lookup returns CDR1 MNHEY and CDR2 SVGAGI. The CDR3 loop spans 14 amino acids. Trimming stripped 3 bases from V and 3 bases from J, with 11 bases between.

This clone was seen only a few times. This chain connects TRBV27 to TRBJ2-7, with TRBD2 matching over 7 bases. The ends lost 7 bases at V and 4 bases at J; junction bases unmatched: 7. The CDR3 has 13 residues. Germline loops: CDR1 MNHEY, CDR2 SMNVEV (reference sequence). This CDR3 is CASTGGSAYEQYF. In nucleotides, the CDR3 is TGTGCCAGCACAGGCGGGAGTGCTTACGAGCAGTACTTC.